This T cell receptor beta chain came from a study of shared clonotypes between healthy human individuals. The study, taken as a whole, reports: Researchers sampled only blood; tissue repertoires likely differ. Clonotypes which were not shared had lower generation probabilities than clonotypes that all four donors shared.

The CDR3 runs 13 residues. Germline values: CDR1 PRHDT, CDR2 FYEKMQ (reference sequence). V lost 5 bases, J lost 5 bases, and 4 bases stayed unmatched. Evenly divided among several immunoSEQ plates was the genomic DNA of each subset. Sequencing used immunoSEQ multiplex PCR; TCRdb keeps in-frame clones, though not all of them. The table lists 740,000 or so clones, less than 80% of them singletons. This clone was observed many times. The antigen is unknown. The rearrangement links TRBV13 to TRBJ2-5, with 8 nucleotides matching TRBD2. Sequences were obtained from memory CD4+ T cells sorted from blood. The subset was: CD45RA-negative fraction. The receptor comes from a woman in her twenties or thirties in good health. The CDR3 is CASSPTSGETQYF. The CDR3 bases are TGTGCCAGCAGCCCTACTAGCGGTGAGACCCAGTACTTC.